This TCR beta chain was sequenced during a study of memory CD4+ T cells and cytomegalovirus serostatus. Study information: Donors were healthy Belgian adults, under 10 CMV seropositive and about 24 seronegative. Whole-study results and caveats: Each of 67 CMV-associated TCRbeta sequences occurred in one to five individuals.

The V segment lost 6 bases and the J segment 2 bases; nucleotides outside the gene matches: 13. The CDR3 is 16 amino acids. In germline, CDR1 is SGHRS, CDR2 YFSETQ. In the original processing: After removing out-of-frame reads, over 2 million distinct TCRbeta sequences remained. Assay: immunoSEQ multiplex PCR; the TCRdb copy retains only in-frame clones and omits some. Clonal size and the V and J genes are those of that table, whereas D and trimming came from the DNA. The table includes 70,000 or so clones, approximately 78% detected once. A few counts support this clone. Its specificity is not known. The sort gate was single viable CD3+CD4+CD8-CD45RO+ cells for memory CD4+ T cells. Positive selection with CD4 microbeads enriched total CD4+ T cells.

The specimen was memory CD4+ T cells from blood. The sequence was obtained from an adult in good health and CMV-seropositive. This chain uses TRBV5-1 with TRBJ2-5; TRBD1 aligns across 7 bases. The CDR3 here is CASKPRNTGEQETQYF. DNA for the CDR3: TGCGCCAGCAAACCAAGAAATACAGGGGAGCAAGAGACCCAGTACTTC.